This TCR beta chain stems from a study of PD-1 blockade in classical Hodgkin lymphoma. Study information: Intravenous nivolumab at 3 mg/kg was given to patients every 2 weeks.

TCRdb's table, derived via immunoSEQ multiplex PCR, lists solely in-frame clones and lacks some. This sample yields roughly 60,000 clones, of which 88% are seen a single time; 5.4% belongs to the top ten. Study-wide results and limits: Healthy donors were reported to have higher baseline TCR diversity than newly diagnosed patients. Whatever underlies the repertoire differences (possibly disease activity or prior therapy) remains undefined.

There was relapse after autologous stem cell transplantation in every patient, and there was variation in brentuximab vedotin exposure. Patients had relapsed/refractory classical Hodgkin lymphoma with complete response, partial response or progressive disease as best response. A word on this clone: Its cognate antigen is unknown.

This specimen was peripheral blood mononuclear cells (PBMCs), taken before the second cycle of nivolumab. The source is a human donor with classical Hodgkin lymphoma.

The CDR3 DNA is TGTGCCAGCAGGGTAGCGGGGGGCGAGCAGTACTTC. Translating it yields CASRVAGGEQYF. V usage is TRBV7-9 and J usage is TRBJ2-7; TRBD2 matches 10 bases. Germline CDR1 is SEHNR and CDR2 is FQNEAQ (reference sequence). Trimming cost V 6 bases and J 6 bases; bases outside gene matches: 2. The CDR3 consists of 12 residues.